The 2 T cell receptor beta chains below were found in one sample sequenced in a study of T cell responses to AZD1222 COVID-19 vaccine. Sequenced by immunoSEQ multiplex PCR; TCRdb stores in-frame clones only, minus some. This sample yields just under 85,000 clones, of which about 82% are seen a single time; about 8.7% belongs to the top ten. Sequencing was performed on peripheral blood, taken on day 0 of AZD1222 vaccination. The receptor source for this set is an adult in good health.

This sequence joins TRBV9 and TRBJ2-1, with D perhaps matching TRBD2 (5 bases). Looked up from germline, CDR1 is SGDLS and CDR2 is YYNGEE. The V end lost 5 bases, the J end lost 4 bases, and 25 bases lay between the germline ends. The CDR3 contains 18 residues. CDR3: CASSLSPLLGSGYNEQFF. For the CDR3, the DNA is TGTGCCAGCAGTCTCTCCCCCCTACTAGGTAGTGGTTACAATGAGCAGTTCTTC.

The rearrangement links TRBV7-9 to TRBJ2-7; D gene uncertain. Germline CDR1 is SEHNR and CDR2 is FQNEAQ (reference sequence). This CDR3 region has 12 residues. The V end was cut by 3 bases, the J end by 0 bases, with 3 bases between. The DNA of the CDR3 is TGTGCCAGCAGCTTTTCCTCCTACGAGCAGTACTTC. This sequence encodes CASSFSSYEQYF.